Listed here are 26 T cell receptor beta chains from one sample, sequenced in a study of blood T cell repertoires in COVID-19. This table comes from immunoSEQ multiplex PCR, and its TCRdb copy is limited to in-frame clones, with some not included. The sample has about 200,000 clones, about nine tenths seen once. Input material: peripheral blood. Receptors were obtained from a man older than 75 with acute or convalescent COVID-19.

The chain carries TRBV5-1 and TRBJ2-3; 9 bases map to TRBD1. J was trimmed by 2 bases and V by 3 bases; bases with no gene match: 10. The germline V gene encodes CDR1 SGHRS and CDR2 YFSETQ. This CDR3 region has 17 residues. The CDR3 coding sequence is TGCGCCAGCAGCTGGAGAACAGGGGGCTTGGCCACAGATACGCAGTATTTT. It translates to CASSWRTGGLATDTQYF.

This chain joins TRBV27 and TRBJ1-1; possibly TRBD1 for D (5 bases). The germline V gene has CDR1 MNHEY and CDR2 SMNVEV (reference sequence). V lost 10 bases to trimming and J lost 8 bases, with 14 bases between them. CDR3 length equals 11 residues. The CDR3 region is CATSARGEAFF. The CDR3 nucleotides are TGTGCCACGTCGGCAAGGGGAGAAGCTTTCTTT.

The table lists this clone with many counts. The rearrangement links TRBV11-2 to TRBJ2-7; D is undetermined. Trimming left V 1 base short and J 1 base short, with 8 bases between. The CDR3 extends over 14 amino acids. The germline V gene encodes CDR1 SGHAT and CDR2 FQNNGV. Written as DNA, the CDR3 is TGTGCCAGCAGCTTAGTTTCCCAATCCTACGAGCAGTACTTC. Protein sequence: CASSLVSQSYEQYF.

A remark on this clone: The identical CDR3 is also encoded by other nucleotide sequences in the sample. The chain links TRBV19 to TRBJ1-5; D is perhaps TRBD1 (5 bases). V was shortened by 6 bases and J by 3 bases, with 9 bases between the two germline ends. The CDR3 is 13 residues long. Per germline, CDR1 LNHDA and CDR2 SQIVND (reference sequence). CDR3 in DNA: TGTGCCAGTAGCGACAGATACAATCAGCCCCAGCATTTT. It yields the protein CASSDRYNQPQHF.

The chain links TRBV2 to TRBJ2-7; maybe TRBD2 (5 bases). Trimming removed 6 bases from V and 2 bases from J, with 8 bases in between. There are 12 residues in the CDR3. Germline V gene data show CDR1 as SNHLY and CDR2 as FYNNEI. Here the CDR3 reads CASRAEAYEQYF. The CDR3 DNA reads as TGTGCCAGCAGGGCGGAGGCCTACGAGCAGTACTTC.

The chain has TRBV6-1 and TRBJ1-2, with 8 bases lining up with TRBD1. V shed 3 bases and J 5 bases; nucleotides not matched to a gene: 8. The CDR3 is 15 amino acids. From germline, CDR1 is MNHNS and CDR2 SASEGT. The chain's CDR3 is CASSDGGTGKYGYTF. The DNA for the CDR3 is TGTGCCAGCAGTGATGGGGGGACAGGAAAATATGGCTACACCTTC.

The CDR3 protein is CASSLVSGSPGELFF. In nucleotides, the CDR3 is TGTGCCAGCAGCTTAGTTAGCGGGAGCCCCGGGGAGCTGTTTTTT. The chain links TRBV11-3 to TRBJ2-2; 9 nucleotides match TRBD2. The CDR3 has 15 residues. Losses at the gene ends were 1 base for V and 6 bases for J; bases not matched to a gene: 3. In germline, CDR1 is SGHNT, CDR2 YENEEA. Using reference TRBV11-3 and TRBJ2-2 for the parts outside the CDR3, the full variable domain is EAGVVQSPRYKIIEKKQPVAFWCNPISGHNTLYWYLQNLGQGPELLIRYENEEAVDDSQLPKDRFSAERLKGVDSTLKIQPAELGDSAVYLCASSLVSGSPGELFFGEGSRLTVL.

The chain carries TRBV19 and TRBJ1-4; tentatively, D is TRBD1 (6 bases). V was shortened by 8 bases and J by 10 bases, with 17 bases between the two germline ends. The CDR3 spans 13 residues. Germline values: CDR1 LNHDA, CDR2 SQIVND (reference sequence). The CDR3 loop is CASLAGAAGKLFF. Written as DNA, the CDR3 is TGTGCCAGTCTTGCGGGGGCCGCTGGAAAACTGTTTTTT.

This clone was picked up a small number of times. The chain uses TRBV28 and TRBJ1-6; 8 bases map to TRBD1. The CDR3 covers 14 residues. Trimming at V came to 3 bases and at J to 10 bases, leaving 5 bases not matched to a gene. Germline lookup yields CDR1 MDHEN and CDR2 SYDVKM. CDR3 sequence (DNA): TGTGCCAGCAGTTTTCAGGGGGCGCGATCACCCCTCCACTTT. Its protein product is CASSFQGARSPLHF.

This clone was counted a few times. This chain uses TRBV2 with TRBJ2-7; TRBD1 matches 8 bases. The CDR3 extends over 12 amino acids. V lost 8 bases to trimming and J lost 2 bases; unmatched junction nucleotides: 2. The germline V gene has CDR1 SNHLY and CDR2 FYNNEI. CDR3 in amino acids: CASRQGTYEQYF. The DNA of the CDR3 is TGTGCCAGCCGACAGGGGACCTACGAGCAGTACTTC.

The V call is TRBV5-1, the J call TRBJ2-5, with TRBD1 identical over 7 bases. Unmatched junction bases numbered 9, after V lost 0 bases and J lost 4 bases. Germline V gene sequence: CDR1 SGHRS, CDR2 YFSETQ. This CDR3 region has 16 residues. CDR3 sequence: CASSLAATGWRETQYF. CDR3 nucleotides: TGCGCCAGCAGCTTGGCCGCGACAGGGTGGCGAGAGACCCAGTACTTC.

The chain recombines TRBV14 with TRBJ1-1; D not certain. Germline loops: CDR1 SGHDN, CDR2 FVKESK. The CDR3 loop spans 14 amino acids. The V gene lost 1 base and the J gene lost 6 bases, with 12 bases spanning the gap. CDR3 DNA sequence: TGTGCCAGCAGCCAAGCCTCGTTGAGGGCTGAAGCTTTCTTT. Protein: CASSQASLRAEAFF. The complete variable domain, with remaining parts taken from reference TRBV14 and TRBJ1-1, reads EAGVTQFPSHSVIEKGQTVTLRCDPISGHDNLYWYRRVMGKEIKFLLHFVKESKQDESGMPNNRFLAERTGGTYSTLKVQPAELEDSGVYFCASSQASLRAEAFFGQGTRLTVV.

The chain carries TRBV29-1 and TRBJ2-1, with 7 bases lining up with TRBD2. This CDR3 is 13 amino acids long. The J segment lost 7 bases and the V segment lost 4 bases, leaving 7 bases of the junction unmatched. Per germline, CDR1 SQVTM and CDR2 ANQGSEA. This CDR3 is CSVVWTSRNEQFF. CDR3 in DNA: TGCAGCGTTGTATGGACTAGTCGTAATGAGCAGTTCTTC.

This chain joins TRBV18 and TRBJ1-2; tentatively, D is TRBD1 (5 bases). Germline V gene sequence: CDR1 KGHSH, CDR2 LQKENI. V dropped 1 base and J dropped 5 bases, with 20 bases sitting between them. The CDR3 totals 17 residues. In nucleotides, the CDR3 is TGTGCCAGCTCACCACAATTTAGTAATTCAGGGCTTTATGGCTACACCTTC. Translated, it gives CASSPQFSNSGLYGYTF. The full variable domain, its missing parts supplied by reference TRBV18 and TRBJ1-2, is NAGVMQNPRHLVRRRGQEARLRCSPMKGHSHVYWYRQLPEEGLKFMVYLQKENIIDESGMPKERFSAEFPKEGPSILRIQQVVRGDSAAYFCASSPQFSNSGLYGYTFGSGTRLTVV.

The gene calls are TRBV20-1 and TRBJ2-1; the match to TRBD2 covers 9 bases. J was trimmed by 12 bases and V by 3 bases; bases with no gene match: 15. Germline V gives CDR1 DFQATT, CDR2 SNEGSKA (reference sequence). This CDR3 is 15 amino acids long. The CDR3 sequence: CSASPQLAGDLGQFF. CDR3 nucleotide sequence: TGCAGTGCTAGTCCCCAGTTAGCGGGGGACTTGGGGCAGTTCTTC.

The CDR3 sequence is CASSGDSDYGYTF. CDR3 DNA sequence: TGTGCCAGCAGTGGCGACAGTGACTATGGCTACACCTTC. The V gene is TRBV2, the J gene TRBJ1-2, with D maybe TRBD1 (5 bases). Germline V CDR1 and CDR2: SNHLY, FYNNEI. V gave up 4 bases and J gave up 3 bases, with 9 bases separating them. The CDR3 totals 13 residues.

This sequence joins TRBV5-1 and TRBJ1-1, with 9 bases identical to TRBD1. The V gene end was trimmed by 7 bases and the J gene end by 5 bases; junction bases not matched to a gene: 9. This CDR3 contains 14 residues. Germline V gene sequence: CDR1 SGHRS, CDR2 YFSETQ. The CDR3 DNA follows: TGCGCCAGCCGTCCCGGGACAGGGTTTACTGAAGCTTTCTTT. Translating it yields CASRPGTGFTEAFF.

This clone was recorded only once. The rearrangement uses TRBV28 and TRBJ2-1; D ambiguous. CDR1 is MDHEN and CDR2 is SYDVKM in the germline V gene. The V end was cut by 6 bases, the J end by 7 bases, with 10 bases between. The CDR3 runs 12 residues. The CDR3 loop is CASSPMRNEQFF. The CDR3 bases are TGTGCCAGCAGCCCCATGAGGAATGAGCAGTTCTTC. The variable domain in full, with the rest retrieved from reference TRBV28 and TRBJ2-1, is DVKVTQSSRYLVKRTGEKVFLECVQDMDHENMFWYRQDPGLGLRLIYFSYDVKMKEKGDIPEGYSVSREKKERFSLILESASTNQTSMYLCASSPMRNEQFFGPGTRLTVL.

The chain joins TRBV6-6 to TRBJ1-1; 7 nucleotides align to TRBD1. V dropped 8 bases and J dropped 0; count of bases not matched to a gene: 6. The CDR3 length is 14 residues. CDR1 and CDR2 from the germline V gene are MNHNY and SVGAGI (reference sequence). CDR3 coding DNA: TGTGCCAGCCAGAACAGGGGAATGAACACTGAAGCTTTCTTT. Protein product: CASQNRGMNTEAFF.

The V and J genes are TRBV5-1 and TRBJ1-1; weak D call: TRBD1 (6 bases). Germline CDR1 SGHRS, CDR2 YFSETQ. V was clipped by 2 bases and J by 5 bases, with 16 bases between them. This CDR3 spans 15 amino acids. CDR3 coding DNA: TGCGCCAGCAGCTTAGGACAGTCTTACCCGACTGAAGCTTTCTTT. It yields the protein CASSLGQSYPTEAFF.

The count of this clone is one. V usage is TRBV6-1 and J usage is TRBJ1-1; weak D call: TRBD1 (5 bases). Between the trimmed V and J ends, which lost 3 bases and 3 bases, there was a span of 14 bases. Germline CDR1 is MNHNS and CDR2 is SASEGT. The CDR3 spans 15 residues. CDR3 loop: CASSDRPVGHTEAFF. CDR3 sequence (DNA): TGTGCCAGCAGTGATCGACCGGTGGGGCACACTGAAGCTTTCTTT.

The chain uses TRBV4-1 and TRBJ2-3, with D perhaps matching TRBD1 (7 bases). Germline CDR1 is MGHRA and CDR2 is YSYEKL. The germline V and J ends were trimmed by 1 base and 2 bases, with 13 bases remaining between them. The CDR3 consists of 16 residues. Here the CDR3 reads CASSQVPGGLTDTQYF. CDR3 in DNA: TGCGCCAGCAGCCAAGTTCCAGGGGGACTCACAGATACGCAGTATTTT.

The chain uses TRBV9 and TRBJ2-7; TRBD1 matches at 8 bases. The V segment lost 0 bases and the J segment 6 bases; nucleotides outside the gene matches: 8. Per the germline V gene, CDR1 is SGDLS and CDR2 is YYNGEE. This CDR3 has 15 residues. As DNA, the CDR3 is TGTGCCAGCAGCGTAGCCCCGACAGGGGCGGGCGAGCAGTACTTC. This encodes CASSVAPTGAGEQYF.

CDR3 protein: CASSFGQGRLGTDTQYF. CDR3 DNA: TGTGCCAGCAGCTTCGGACAGGGTCGTCTTGGAACAGATACGCAGTATTTT. V and J are TRBV5-4 and TRBJ2-3, with 8 positions matching TRBD1. From germline, CDR1 is SGHNT and CDR2 YYREEE (reference sequence). The CDR3 is 17 residues long. Trimming cost V 2 bases and J 3 bases; bases outside gene matches: 11.

This clone was seen a single time. The CDR3 region is CASRNRSSYNEQFF. The CDR3 nucleotides are TGCGCCAGCAGGAACAGGAGCTCCTACAATGAGCAGTTCTTC. The chain has TRBV10-1 and TRBJ2-1, with a possible D match to TRBD1 (5 bases). The germline CDR1 and CDR2 sequences are WNHNN and SYGVQD (reference sequence). CDR3 length: 14 residues. Trimming removed 6 bases from V and 0 bases from J, with 9 bases in between.

The chain links TRBV6-6 to TRBJ2-4; TRBD1 aligns across 8 bases. The CDR3 loop spans 15 amino acids. CDR1 and CDR2 from the germline V gene are MNHNY and SVGAGI (reference sequence). V shed 2 bases, J shed 7 bases, and the junction held 7 bases outside the gene matches. The CDR3 loop reads CASSYGQGARNIQYF. The CDR3 region has the DNA TGTGCCAGCAGTTACGGGCAGGGGGCGCGGAACATTCAGTACTTC.